This TCR beta chain was profiled in a study of T cells after yellow fever vaccination. General study points: Post-booster samples contained most primary-vaccination clones (just under 98% CD4, less than 90% CD8). Weaker overall, the secondary response nonetheless peaked faster (day 5 versus 15).

Germline values: CDR1 MDHEN, CDR2 SYDVKM. Trimming shortened V by 3 bases and J by 8 bases, and 17 bases separated the two germline ends. This CDR3 is 15 amino acids long. The 5'RACE template-switching step produced TCR cDNA and added a universal primer site and UMIs. Via MiXCR, TCRdb re-called the 5' RACE reads, giving one row per CDR3 protein. The data hold approximately 96,000 distinct CDR3 sequences, with roughly 10% observed a single time. The gene calls are TRBV28 and TRBJ2-1; weak D call: TRBD1 (6 bases). The sample in question was CD8+ T cells not binding an NS4B(214-222) dextramer, sorted from PBMCs, obtained less than 16 days after the first yellow fever vaccination. The receptor was isolated from a man aged 18 to 29 who received the YFV17D yellow fever vaccine. DNA of the CDR3: TGTGCCAGCAGTTTGGCCCCAGGGGTAATCGATGAGCAGTTCTTC. This encodes CASSLAPGVIDEQFF.